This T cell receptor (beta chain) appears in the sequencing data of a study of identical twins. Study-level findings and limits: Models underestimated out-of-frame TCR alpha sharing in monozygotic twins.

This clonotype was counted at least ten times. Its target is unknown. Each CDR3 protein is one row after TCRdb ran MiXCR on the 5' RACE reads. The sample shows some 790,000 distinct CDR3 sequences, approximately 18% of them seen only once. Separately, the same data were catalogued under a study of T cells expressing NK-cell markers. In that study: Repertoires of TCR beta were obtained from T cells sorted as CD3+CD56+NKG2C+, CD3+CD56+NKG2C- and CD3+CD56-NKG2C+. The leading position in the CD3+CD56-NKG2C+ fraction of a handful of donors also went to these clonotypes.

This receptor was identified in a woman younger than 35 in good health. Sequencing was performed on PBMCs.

CDR3 in amino acids: CSASTGTQSYEQYF. As DNA, the CDR3 is TGCAGTGCGTCGACCGGGACTCAGTCCTACGAGCAGTACTTC. The rearrangement joins TRBV20-1 to TRBJ2-7; weak D call: TRBD2 (6 bases). The germline V gene encodes CDR1 DFQATT and CDR2 SNEGSKA (reference sequence). The ends were cut back, 6 bases at V and 1 base at J, with 16 bases in the middle. The CDR3 has 14 residues.